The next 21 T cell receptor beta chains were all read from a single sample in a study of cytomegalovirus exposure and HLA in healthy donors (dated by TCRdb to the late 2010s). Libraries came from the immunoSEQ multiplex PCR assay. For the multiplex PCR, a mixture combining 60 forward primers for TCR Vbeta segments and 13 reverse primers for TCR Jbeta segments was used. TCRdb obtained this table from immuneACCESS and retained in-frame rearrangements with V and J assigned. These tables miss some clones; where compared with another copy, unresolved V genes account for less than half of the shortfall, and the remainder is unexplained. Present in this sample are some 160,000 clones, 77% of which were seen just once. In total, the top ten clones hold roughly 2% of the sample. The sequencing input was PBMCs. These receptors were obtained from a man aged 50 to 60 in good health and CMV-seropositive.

The CDR3 loop is CASSIRAGGQETQYF. DNA for the CDR3: TGTGCCAGTAGTATAAGAGCGGGGGGGCAAGAGACCCAGTACTTC. The chain is built from TRBV19 and TRBJ2-5; 10 bases map to TRBD2. Germline V gene lookup returns CDR1 LNHDA and CDR2 SQIVND (reference sequence). V lost 2 bases and J lost 2; bases outside the gene matches: 2. CDR3 size: 15 residues. Using reference TRBV19 and TRBJ2-5 for the parts outside the CDR3, the full variable domain is DGGITQSPKYLFRKEGQNVTLSCEQNLNHDAMYWYRQDPGQGLRLIYYSQIVNDFQKGDIAEGYSVSREKKESFPLTVTSAQKNPTAFYLCASSIRAGGQETQYFGPGTRLLVL.

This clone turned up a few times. The CDR3 DNA reads TGTGCCAGCAGCCCACCCAGCTCCTACGAGCAGTACTTC. Its protein product is CASSPPSSYEQYF. The chain combines TRBV7-6 with TRBJ2-7; no firm D call. The CDR3 is 13 residues long. V lost 5 bases and J lost 0, with 8 bases in between. Germline V lookup: CDR1 SGHVS, CDR2 FNYEAQ.

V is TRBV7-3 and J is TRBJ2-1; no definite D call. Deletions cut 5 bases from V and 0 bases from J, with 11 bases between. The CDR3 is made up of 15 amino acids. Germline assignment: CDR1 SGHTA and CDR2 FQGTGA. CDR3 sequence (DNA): TGTGCCAGCAGCCCTTCGCCGAGCTCCTACAATGAGCAGTTCTTC. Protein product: CASSPSPSSYNEQFF.

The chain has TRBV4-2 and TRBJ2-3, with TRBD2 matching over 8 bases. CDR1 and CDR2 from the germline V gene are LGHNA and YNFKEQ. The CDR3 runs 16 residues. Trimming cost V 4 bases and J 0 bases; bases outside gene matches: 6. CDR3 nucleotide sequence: TGTGCCAGCAGCCTAGCGGGGAGTTCTAGCACAGATACGCAGTATTTT. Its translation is CASSLAGSSSTDTQYF.

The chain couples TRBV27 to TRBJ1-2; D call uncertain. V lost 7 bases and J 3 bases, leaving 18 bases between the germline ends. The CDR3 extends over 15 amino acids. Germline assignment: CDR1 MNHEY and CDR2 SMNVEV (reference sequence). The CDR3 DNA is TGTGCCAGCACTTTGTCCGGGAACCTCTACTATGGCTACACCTTC. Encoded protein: CASTLSGNLYYGYTF.

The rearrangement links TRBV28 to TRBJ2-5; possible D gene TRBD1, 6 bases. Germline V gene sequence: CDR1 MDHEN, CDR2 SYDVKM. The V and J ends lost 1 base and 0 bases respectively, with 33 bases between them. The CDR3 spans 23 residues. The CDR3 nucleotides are TGTGCCAGCAGTTTATCCCCTGATCCCAGGACAGAGCGCATCCGAATGTACCAAGAGACCCAGTACTTC. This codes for CASSLSPDPRTERIRMYQETQYF.

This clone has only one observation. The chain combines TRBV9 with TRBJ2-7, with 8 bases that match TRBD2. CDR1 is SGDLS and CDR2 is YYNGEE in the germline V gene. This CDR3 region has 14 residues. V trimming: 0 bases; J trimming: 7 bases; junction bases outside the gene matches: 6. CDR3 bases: TGTGCCAGCAGCGTAGACGGGGGGGCGCGGGAGCAGTACTTC. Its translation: CASSVDGGAREQYF.

The DNA for the CDR3 is TGTGCCAGCAGCCCGGGACAGGGCAATCAGCCCCAGCATTTT. Protein sequence: CASSPGQGNQPQHF. V is TRBV14 and J is TRBJ1-5, with 8 positions matching TRBD1. Germline V gene data show CDR1 as SGHDN and CDR2 as FVKESK. The CDR3 extends over 14 amino acids. J gave up 2 bases and V 4 bases, and 1 base lay outside the gene matches.

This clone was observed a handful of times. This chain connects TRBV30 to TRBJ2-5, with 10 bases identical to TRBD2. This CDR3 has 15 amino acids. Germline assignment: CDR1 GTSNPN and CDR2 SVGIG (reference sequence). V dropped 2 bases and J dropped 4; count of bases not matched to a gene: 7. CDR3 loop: CAWSLASGGGETQYF. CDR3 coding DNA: TGTGCCTGGAGTCTGGCTAGCGGGGGCGGAGAGACCCAGTACTTC.

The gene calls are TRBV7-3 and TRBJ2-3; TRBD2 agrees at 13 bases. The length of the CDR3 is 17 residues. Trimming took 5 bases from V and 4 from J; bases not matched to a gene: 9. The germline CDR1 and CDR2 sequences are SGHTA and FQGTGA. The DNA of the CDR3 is TGTGCCAGCAGCCTCCGGGGCACTAGCGGGGGGGCAGATACGCAGTATTTT. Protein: CASSLRGTSGGADTQYF.

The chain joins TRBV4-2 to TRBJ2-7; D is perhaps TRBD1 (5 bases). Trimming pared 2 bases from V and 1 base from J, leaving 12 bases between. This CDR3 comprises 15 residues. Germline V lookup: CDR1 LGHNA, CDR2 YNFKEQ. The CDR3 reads CASSQPRTPSYEQYF. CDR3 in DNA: TGTGCCAGCAGCCAACCTAGGACACCTTCCTACGAGCAGTACTTC.

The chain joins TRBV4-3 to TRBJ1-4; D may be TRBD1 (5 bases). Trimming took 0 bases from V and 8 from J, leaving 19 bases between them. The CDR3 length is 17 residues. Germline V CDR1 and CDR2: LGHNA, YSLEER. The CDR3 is CASSQDYYRGNKEKLFF. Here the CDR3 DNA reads TGCGCCAGCAGCCAAGATTATTATCGGGGGAATAAGGAAAAACTGTTTTTT.

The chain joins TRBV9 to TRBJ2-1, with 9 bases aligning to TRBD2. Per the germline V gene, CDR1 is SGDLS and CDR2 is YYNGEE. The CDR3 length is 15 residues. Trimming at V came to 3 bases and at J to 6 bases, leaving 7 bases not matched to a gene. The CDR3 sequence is CASSEGRGGTNEQFF. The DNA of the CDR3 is TGTGCCAGCAGCGAGGGGCGGGGGGGCACCAATGAGCAGTTCTTC.

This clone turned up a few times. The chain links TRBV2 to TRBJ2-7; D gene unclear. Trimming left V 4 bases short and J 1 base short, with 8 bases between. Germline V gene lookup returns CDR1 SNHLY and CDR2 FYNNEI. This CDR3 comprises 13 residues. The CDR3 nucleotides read TGTGCCAGCAGTGGAACTTCTTCCTACGAGCAGTACTTC. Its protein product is CASSGTSSYEQYF. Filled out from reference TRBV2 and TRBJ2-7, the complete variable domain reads EPEVTQTPSHQVTQMGQEVILRCVPISNHLYFYWYRQILGQKVEFLVSFYNNEISEKSEIFDDQFSVERPDGSNFTLKIRSTKLEDSAMYFCASSGTSSYEQYFGPGTRLTVT.

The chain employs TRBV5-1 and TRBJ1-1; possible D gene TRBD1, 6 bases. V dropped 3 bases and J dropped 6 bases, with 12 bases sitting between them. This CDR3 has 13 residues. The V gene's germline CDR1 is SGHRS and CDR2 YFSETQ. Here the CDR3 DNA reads TGCGCCAGCAGCTCCGACAGGATGGCTGAAGCTTTCTTT. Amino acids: CASSSDRMAEAFF.

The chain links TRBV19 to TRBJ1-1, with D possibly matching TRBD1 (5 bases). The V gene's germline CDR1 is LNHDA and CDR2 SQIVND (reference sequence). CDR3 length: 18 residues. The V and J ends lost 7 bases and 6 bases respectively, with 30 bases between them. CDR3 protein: CASTGLGAGETREPEAFF. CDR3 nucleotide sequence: TGTGCCAGTACTGGGCTTGGGGCAGGCGAGACTAGGGAGCCTGAAGCTTTCTTT. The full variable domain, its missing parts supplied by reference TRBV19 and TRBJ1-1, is DGGITQSPKYLFRKEGQNVTLSCEQNLNHDAMYWYRQDPGQGLRLIYYSQIVNDFQKGDIAEGYSVSREKKESFPLTVTSAQKNPTAFYLCASTGLGAGETREPEAFFGQGTRLTVV.

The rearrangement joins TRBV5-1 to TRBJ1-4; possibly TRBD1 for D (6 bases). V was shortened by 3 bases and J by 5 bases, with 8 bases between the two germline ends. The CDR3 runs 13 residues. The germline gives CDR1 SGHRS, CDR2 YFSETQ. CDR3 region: CASSSGTNEKLFF. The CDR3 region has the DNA TGCGCCAGCAGCTCAGGGACAAATGAAAAACTGTTTTTT.

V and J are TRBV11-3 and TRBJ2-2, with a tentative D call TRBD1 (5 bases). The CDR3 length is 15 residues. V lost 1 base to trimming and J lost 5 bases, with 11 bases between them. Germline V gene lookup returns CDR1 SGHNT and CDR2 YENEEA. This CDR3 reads CASSLAPGRTGELFF. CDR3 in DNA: TGTGCCAGCAGCTTAGCACCAGGGCGAACCGGGGAGCTGTTTTTT.

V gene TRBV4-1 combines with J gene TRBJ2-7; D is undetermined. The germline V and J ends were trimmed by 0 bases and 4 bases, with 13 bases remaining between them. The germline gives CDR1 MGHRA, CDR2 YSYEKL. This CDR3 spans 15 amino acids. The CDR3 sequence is CASSQDFPGGYEQYF. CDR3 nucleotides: TGCGCCAGCAGCCAAGATTTCCCGGGTGGGTACGAGCAGTACTTC.

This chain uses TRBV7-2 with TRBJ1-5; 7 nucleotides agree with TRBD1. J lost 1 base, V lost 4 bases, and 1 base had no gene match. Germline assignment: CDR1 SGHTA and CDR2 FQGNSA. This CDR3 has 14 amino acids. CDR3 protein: CASSSRGSNQPQHF. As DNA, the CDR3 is TGTGCCAGCAGCTCCAGGGGGAGCAATCAGCCCCAGCATTTT.

DNA for the CDR3: TGTGCCATCAGTCTTCAGGCCTTGAACACTGAAGCTTTCTTT. This translates into CAISLQALNTEAFF. This chain joins TRBV10-3 and TRBJ1-1; no reliable D call. Between the trimmed V and J ends, which lost 5 bases and 0 bases, there was a span of 10 bases. The CDR3 is made up of 14 amino acids. From germline, CDR1 is ENHRY and CDR2 SYGVKD.